This passage covers 13 T cell receptor beta chains from one sample sequenced in a study of CD8 T cells in ankylosing spondylitis. TCRdb re-called the 5' RACE reads through MiXCR, storing one row per CDR3 protein. The sample holds approximately 110,000 distinct CDR3 sequences, 20% to 30% seen once. The sequencing input was synovial fluid, either unsorted or a sorted T cell fraction (not recorded which). The receptor source for this set is a male donor with ankylosing spondylitis.

V gene TRBV28 combines with J gene TRBJ2-5; D assignment may be TRBD1 or TRBD2 (6 bases each). This CDR3 contains 15 residues. CDR1 is MDHEN, CDR2 SYDVKM, per germline. Trimming shortened V by 9 bases and J by 3 bases, and 20 bases separated the two germline ends. CDR3 nucleotide sequence: TGTGCCAGTGGAGGATGGGCGGGGACAAAAGAGACCCAGTACTTC. Translation gives CASGGWAGTKETQYF.

This sequence joins TRBV5-1 and TRBJ2-2; D gene ambiguous. The V and J ends lost 2 bases and 7 bases respectively, with 15 bases between them. The germline V gene has CDR1 SGHRS and CDR2 YFSETQ. This CDR3 spans 15 amino acids. Here the CDR3 DNA reads TGCGCCAGCAGCTTCTCGACAAACCCCTACGGGGAGCTGTTTTTT. Amino acids: CASSFSTNPYGELFF.

This clonotype ranks as medium-sized. The chain links TRBV7-9 to TRBJ2-3, with unresolved D. The CDR3 consists of 12 residues. Trimming shortened V by 5 bases and J by 7 bases, and 10 bases separated the two germline ends. Germline lookup yields CDR1 SEHNR and CDR2 FQNEAQ (reference sequence). Here the CDR3 reads CASSRAANTQYF. The CDR3 bases are TGTGCCAGCAGCCGCGCGGCGAATACGCAGTATTTT.

The chain couples TRBV2 to TRBJ2-4, with 13 bases lining up with TRBD2. Germline lookup yields CDR1 SNHLY and CDR2 FYNNEI. The junction had 7 bases not matched to a gene; V was cut back by 9 bases and J by 8 bases. This CDR3 spans 14 amino acids. The CDR3, as DNA: TGTGCCAGTGGACTAGCGGGAGAGGAGGACATTCAGTACTTC. It is translated as CASGLAGEEDIQYF. The whole variable domain, filled in from reference TRBV2 and TRBJ2-4, reads EPEVTQTPSHQVTQMGQEVILRCVPISNHLYFYWYRQILGQKVEFLVSFYNNEISEKSEIFDDQFSVERPDGSNFTLKIRSTKLEDSAMYFCASGLAGEEDIQYFGAGTRLSVL.

This clonotype has just a few counts. One end of the junction varies from germline; a read error may be responsible. The rearrangement joins TRBV3-1 to TRBJ1-2, with D tentatively TRBD1 (5 bases). The CDR3 contains 14 residues. Germline lookup yields CDR1 LGHDT and CDR2 YNNKEL (reference sequence). The CDR3: CASSQLNRPVLHSF. The CDR3 DNA is TGTGCCAGCAGCCAATTGAACAGGCCCGTTTTGCACAGCTTC.

This clonotype appeared a few times. The rearrangement joins TRBV7-9 to TRBJ2-3, with D perhaps being TRBD1 or TRBD2 (5 bases each). Trimming removed 7 bases from V and 6 bases from J, with 14 bases in between. Looked up from germline, CDR1 is SEHNR and CDR2 is FQNEAQ (reference sequence). The CDR3 is 13 amino acids. The CDR3 reads CASIPTGPDTQYF. The CDR3 DNA sequence: TGTGCCAGCATCCCGACGGGGCCGGATACGCAGTATTTT.

This chain links TRBV12-3 or TRBV12-4 with TRBJ2-1, with D maybe TRBD1 (6 bases). The CDR3 totals 17 residues. Trimming stripped 5 bases from V and 6 bases from J, with 23 bases between. As DNA, the CDR3 is TGTGCCAGCAGTGATGTCGGACTGAGGGGGATTCGCAATGAGCAGTTCTTC. It specifies CASSDVGLRGIRNEQFF.

The J gene is TRBJ2-2, the V gene TRBV7-9; weak D call: TRBD1 (6 bases). CDR3 length equals 13 residues. CDR1 and CDR2 (germline): SEHNR, FQNEAQ (reference sequence). V was cut by 3 bases and J by 5 bases, with 7 bases left in between. Written as DNA, the CDR3 is TGTGCCAGCAGCTTTACAGGGACCGGGGAGCTGTTTTTT. It specifies CASSFTGTGELFF.

The chain links TRBV7-8 to TRBJ2-7; D possibly uses TRBD1 or TRBD2 (5 bases each). V was cut by 5 bases and J by 2 bases, with 13 bases left in between. The CDR3 spans 14 residues. Germline V gene data show CDR1 as SGHVS and CDR2 as FQNEAQ. CDR3 region: CASSPGAPPYEQYF. As DNA, the CDR3 is TGTGCCAGCAGCCCCGGGGCGCCCCCCTACGAGCAGTACTTC.

The chain recombines TRBV5-1 with TRBJ2-7; D is possibly TRBD2 (5 bases). Germline CDR1 reads SGHRS; CDR2 reads YFSETQ. CDR3 length: 14 amino acids. V lost 4 bases and J 0 bases, leaving 11 bases between the germline ends. CDR3 in DNA: TGCGCCAGCAGCCCGACCGACTACTCCTACGAGCAGTACTTC. Translation gives CASSPTDYSYEQYF.

The V and J genes are TRBV5-1 and TRBJ1-5; unclear D gene. V shed 7 bases and J shed 2 bases, with 10 bases lying between them. Germline V CDR1 and CDR2: SGHRS, YFSETQ. CDR3 length: 13 residues. CDR3 bases: TGCGCCAGCCGTATCGGGGGCAATCAGCCCCAGCATTTT. Residues: CASRIGGNQPQHF.

This chain joins TRBV11-2 and TRBJ2-5, with D possibly TRBD2 on 5 matching bases. This CDR3 comprises 15 residues. V lost 0 bases and J lost 5, with 13 bases in between. In germline, CDR1 is SGHAT, CDR2 FQNNGV. This chain's CDR3 is CASSLDPFSGETQYF. The DNA for the CDR3 is TGTGCCAGCAGCTTAGATCCATTTTCGGGGGAGACCCAGTACTTC.

The chain uses TRBV18 and TRBJ1-2, with TRBD1 matching over 10 bases. The CDR3 runs to 17 residues. With 3 bases clipped from V and 2 bases from J, the junction kept 9 bases outside the gene matches. Germline-derived CDR1 and CDR2 are KGHSH and LQKENI. CDR3 sequence reads: CASSPFGPGQGNYGYTF. The CDR3 bases are TGTGCCAGCTCACCTTTTGGTCCGGGACAGGGGAACTATGGCTACACCTTC.